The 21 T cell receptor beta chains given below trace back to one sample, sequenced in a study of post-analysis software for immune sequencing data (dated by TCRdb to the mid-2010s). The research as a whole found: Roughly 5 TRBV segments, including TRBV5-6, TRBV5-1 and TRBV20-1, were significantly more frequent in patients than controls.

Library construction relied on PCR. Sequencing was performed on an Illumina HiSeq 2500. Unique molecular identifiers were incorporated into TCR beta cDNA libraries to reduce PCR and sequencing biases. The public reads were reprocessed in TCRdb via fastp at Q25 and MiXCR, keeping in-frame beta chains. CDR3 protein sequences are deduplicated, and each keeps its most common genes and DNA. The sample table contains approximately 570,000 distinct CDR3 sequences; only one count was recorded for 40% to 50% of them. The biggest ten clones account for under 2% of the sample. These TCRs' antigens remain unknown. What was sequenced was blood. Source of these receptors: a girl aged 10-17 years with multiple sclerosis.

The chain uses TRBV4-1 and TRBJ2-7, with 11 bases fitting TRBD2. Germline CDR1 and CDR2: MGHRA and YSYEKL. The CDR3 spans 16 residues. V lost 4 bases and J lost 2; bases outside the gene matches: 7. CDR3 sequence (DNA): TGCGCCAGCAGCCCGGGACTAGCGGCTGCCACCTACGAGCAGTACTTC. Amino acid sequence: CASSPGLAAATYEQYF.

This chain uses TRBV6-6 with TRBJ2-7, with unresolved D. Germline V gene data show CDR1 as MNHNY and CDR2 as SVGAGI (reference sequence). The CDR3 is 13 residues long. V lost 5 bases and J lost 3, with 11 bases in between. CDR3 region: CASSGFSGYEQYF. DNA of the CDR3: TGTGCCAGCAGTGGGTTCTCAGGCTACGAGCAGTACTTC.

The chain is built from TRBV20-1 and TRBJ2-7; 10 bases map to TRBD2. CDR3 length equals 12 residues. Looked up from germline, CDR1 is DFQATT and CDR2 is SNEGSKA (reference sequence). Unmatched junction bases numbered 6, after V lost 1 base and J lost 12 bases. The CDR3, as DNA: TGCAGTGCTAGAGGGCTTACTAGCGGGACGTACTTC. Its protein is CSARGLTSGTYF.

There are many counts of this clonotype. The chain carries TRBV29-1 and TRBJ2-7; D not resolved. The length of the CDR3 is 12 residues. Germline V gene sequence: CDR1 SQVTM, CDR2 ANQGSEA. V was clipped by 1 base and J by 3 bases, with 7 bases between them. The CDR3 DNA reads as TGCAGCGTTGAAGTAAAGGACTACGAGCAGTACTTC. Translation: CSVEVKDYEQYF.

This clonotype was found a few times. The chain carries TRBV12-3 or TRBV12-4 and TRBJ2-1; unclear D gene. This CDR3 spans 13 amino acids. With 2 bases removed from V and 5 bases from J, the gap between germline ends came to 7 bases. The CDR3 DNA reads TGTGCCAGCAGTTTATTCAGAGACAATGAGCAGTTCTTC. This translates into CASSLFRDNEQFF.

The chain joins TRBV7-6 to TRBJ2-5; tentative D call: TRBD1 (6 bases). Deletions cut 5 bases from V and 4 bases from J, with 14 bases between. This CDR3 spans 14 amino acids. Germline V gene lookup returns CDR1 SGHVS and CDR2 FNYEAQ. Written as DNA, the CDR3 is TGTGCCAGCAGCCCAGAAACAGGGACAGAGACCCAGTACTTC. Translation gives CASSPETGTETQYF.

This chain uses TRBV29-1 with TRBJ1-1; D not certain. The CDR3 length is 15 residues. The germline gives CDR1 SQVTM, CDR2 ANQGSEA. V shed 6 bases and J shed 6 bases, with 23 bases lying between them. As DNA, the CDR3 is TGCAGCGTGAGACCACTGGAAGACGCGGTTCCTGAAGCTTTCTTT. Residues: CSVRPLEDAVPEAFF.

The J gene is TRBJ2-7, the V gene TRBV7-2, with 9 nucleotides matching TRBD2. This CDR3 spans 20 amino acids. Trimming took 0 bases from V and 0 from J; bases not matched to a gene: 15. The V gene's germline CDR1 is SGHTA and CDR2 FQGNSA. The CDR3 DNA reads TGTGCCAGCAGCTTAGCGAAGGCTAGCGGGGTTAAATGGAGCTCCTACGAGCAGTACTTC. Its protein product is CASSLAKASGVKWSSYEQYF.

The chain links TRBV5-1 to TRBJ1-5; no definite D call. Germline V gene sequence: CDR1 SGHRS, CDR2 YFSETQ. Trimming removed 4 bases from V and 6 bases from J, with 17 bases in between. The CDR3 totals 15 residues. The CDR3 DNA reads TGCGCCAGCAGCATGCCTGAACAGAAAAGTCAGCCCCAGCATTTT. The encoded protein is CASSMPEQKSQPQHF.

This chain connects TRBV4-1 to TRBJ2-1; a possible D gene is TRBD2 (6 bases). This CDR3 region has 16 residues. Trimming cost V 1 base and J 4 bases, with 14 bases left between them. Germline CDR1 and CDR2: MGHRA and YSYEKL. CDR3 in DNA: TGCGCCAGCAGCCAAGTTGGCGGGACCCCGTACAATGAGCAGTTCTTC. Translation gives CASSQVGGTPYNEQFF.

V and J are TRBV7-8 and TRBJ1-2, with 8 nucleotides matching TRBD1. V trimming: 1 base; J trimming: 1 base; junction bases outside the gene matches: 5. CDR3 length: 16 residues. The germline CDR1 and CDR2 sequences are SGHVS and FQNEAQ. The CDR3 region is CASSLGRGRSNYGYTF. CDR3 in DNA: TGTGCCAGCAGCTTAGGCAGGGGGCGCAGTAACTATGGCTACACCTTC.

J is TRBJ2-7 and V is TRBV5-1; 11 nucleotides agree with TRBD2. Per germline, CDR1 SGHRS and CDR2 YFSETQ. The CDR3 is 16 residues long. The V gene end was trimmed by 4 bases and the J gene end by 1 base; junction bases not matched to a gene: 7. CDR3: CASSRTGTSGSYEQYF. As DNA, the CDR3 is TGCGCCAGCAGCCGGACCGGGACTAGCGGATCCTACGAGCAGTACTTC.

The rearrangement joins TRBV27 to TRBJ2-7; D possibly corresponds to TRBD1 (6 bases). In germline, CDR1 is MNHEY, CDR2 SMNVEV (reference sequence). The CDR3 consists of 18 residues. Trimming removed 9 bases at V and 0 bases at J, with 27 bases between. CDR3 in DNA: TGTGCCAGTCCCTCCATCGTTATACGGGACATCAACTCCTACGAGCAGTACTTC. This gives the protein CASPSIVIRDINSYEQYF.

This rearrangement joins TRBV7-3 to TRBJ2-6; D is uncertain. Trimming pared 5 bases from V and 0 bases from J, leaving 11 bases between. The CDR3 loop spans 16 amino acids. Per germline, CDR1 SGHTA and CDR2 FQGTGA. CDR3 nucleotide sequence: TGTGCCAGCAGCGCCATCCGGAGCTCTGGGGCCAACGTCCTGACTTTC. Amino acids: CASSAIRSSGANVLTF.

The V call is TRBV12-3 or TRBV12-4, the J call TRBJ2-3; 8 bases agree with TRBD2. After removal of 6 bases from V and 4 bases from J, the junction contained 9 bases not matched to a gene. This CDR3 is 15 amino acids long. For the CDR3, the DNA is TGTGCCAGCAGCCTGCCTAGCGGGTTCCCAGATACGCAGTATTTT. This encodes CASSLPSGFPDTQYF.

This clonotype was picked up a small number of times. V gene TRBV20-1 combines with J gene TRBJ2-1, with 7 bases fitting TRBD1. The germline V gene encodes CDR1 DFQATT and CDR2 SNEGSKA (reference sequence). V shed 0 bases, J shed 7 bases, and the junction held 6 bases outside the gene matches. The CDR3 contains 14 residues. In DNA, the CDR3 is TGCAGTGCTAGAGATTTACAGGGGCTTAATGAGCAGTTCTTC. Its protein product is CSARDLQGLNEQFF.

The CDR3, as DNA: TGCGCCAGCAGCTTGGCCTCGGCAGGGGCTAGTGAAAAACTGTTTTTT. This sequence encodes CASSLASAGASEKLFF. The chain has TRBV5-1 and TRBJ1-4; weak D call: TRBD1 (6 bases). CDR1 and CDR2 (germline): SGHRS, YFSETQ. There are 16 residues in the CDR3. The V end lost 0 bases, the J end lost 7 bases, and 16 bases lay between the germline ends.

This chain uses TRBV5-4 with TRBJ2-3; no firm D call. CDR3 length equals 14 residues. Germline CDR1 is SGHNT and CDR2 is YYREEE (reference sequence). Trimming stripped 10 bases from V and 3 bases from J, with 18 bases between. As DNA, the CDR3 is TGTGCCGGCATGCGGTTAGTCGGGACAGATACGCAGTATTTT. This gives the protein CAGMRLVGTDTQYF.

The CDR3 DNA reads TGTGCCAGCAGTTACTCGACGGGGGCTTTGGACACTGAAGCTTTCTTT. It yields the protein CASSYSTGALDTEAFF. This chain links TRBV6-5 with TRBJ1-1, with D tentatively TRBD1 (6 bases). Germline CDR1 MNHEY, CDR2 SVGAGI. CDR3 length equals 16 residues. Between the trimmed V and J ends, which lost 0 bases and 3 bases, there was a span of 14 bases.

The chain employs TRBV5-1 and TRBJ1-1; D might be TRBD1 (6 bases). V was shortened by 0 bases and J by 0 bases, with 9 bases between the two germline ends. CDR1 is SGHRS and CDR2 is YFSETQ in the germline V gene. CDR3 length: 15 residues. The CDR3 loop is CASSLEGQMNTEAFF. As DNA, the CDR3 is TGCGCCAGCAGCTTGGAAGGACAGATGAACACTGAAGCTTTCTTT.

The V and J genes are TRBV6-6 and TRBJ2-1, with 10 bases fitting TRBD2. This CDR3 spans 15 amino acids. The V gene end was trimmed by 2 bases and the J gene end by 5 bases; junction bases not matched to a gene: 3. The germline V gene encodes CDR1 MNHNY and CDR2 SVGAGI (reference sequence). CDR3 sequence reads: CASSYGTSDHNEQFF. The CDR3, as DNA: TGTGCCAGCAGTTACGGGACTAGCGACCACAATGAGCAGTTCTTC.